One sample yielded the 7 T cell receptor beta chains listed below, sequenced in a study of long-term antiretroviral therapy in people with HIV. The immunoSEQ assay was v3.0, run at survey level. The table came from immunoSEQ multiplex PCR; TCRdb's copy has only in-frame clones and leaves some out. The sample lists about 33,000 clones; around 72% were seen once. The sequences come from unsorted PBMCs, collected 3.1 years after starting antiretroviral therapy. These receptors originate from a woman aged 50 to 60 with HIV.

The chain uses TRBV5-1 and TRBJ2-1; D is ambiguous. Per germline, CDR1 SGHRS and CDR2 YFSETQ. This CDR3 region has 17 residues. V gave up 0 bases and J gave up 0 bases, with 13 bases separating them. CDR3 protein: CASSLEATSFSYNEQFF. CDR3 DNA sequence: TGCGCCAGCAGCTTGGAAGCGACCTCTTTCTCCTACAATGAGCAGTTCTTC.

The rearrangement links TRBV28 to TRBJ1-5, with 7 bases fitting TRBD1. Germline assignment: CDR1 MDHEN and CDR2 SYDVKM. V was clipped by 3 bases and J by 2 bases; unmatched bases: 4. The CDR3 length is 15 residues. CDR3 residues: CASSLQGGGNQPQHF. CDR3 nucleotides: TGTGCCAGCAGTTTGCAGGGGGGTGGCAATCAGCCCCAGCATTTT.

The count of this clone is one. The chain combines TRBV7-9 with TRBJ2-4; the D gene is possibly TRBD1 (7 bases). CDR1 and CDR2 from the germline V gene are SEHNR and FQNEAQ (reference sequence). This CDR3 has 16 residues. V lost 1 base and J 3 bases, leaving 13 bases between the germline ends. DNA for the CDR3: TGTGCCAGCAGCTTAGGCCCCAGGGGGGTCAAAAACATTCAGTACTTC. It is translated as CASSLGPRGVKNIQYF.

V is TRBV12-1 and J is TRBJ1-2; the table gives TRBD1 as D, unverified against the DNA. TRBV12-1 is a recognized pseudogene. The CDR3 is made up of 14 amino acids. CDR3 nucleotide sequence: TGTGCCAGCAGCCACAGACAGCTTAACTATGGCTACACCTTC. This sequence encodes CASSHRQLNYGYTF.

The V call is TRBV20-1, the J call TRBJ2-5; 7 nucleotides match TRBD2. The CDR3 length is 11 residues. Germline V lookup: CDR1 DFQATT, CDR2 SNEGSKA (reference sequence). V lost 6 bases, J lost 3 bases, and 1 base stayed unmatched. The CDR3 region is CSAGREETQYF. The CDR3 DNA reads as TGCAGTGCGGGGAGGGAAGAGACCCAGTACTTC.

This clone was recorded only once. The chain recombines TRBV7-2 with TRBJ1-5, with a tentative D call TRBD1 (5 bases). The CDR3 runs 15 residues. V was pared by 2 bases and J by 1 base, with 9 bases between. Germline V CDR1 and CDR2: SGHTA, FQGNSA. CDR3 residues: CASSLNWDSNQPQHF. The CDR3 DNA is TGTGCCAGCAGCTTAAACTGGGACAGCAATCAGCCCCAGCATTTT.

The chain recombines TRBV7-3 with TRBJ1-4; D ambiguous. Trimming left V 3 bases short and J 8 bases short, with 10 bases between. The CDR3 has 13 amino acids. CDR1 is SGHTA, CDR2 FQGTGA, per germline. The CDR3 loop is CASSFGEREKLFF. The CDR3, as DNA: TGTGCCAGCAGCTTTGGAGAGCGGGAAAAACTGTTTTTT.